This TCR beta chain was retrieved from a study of T-cell memory formation after mild COVID-19. TCRdb redid the calling of the 5' RACE reads with MiXCR, one entry per CDR3 protein. The data contain roughly 180,000 distinct CDR3 sequences, around 20% of them singletons. The CDR3 runs 16 residues. V shed 1 base and J 7 bases; nucleotides not matched to a gene: 11. Specimen: PBMCs or a T cell subset sorted from them (not recorded which). This TCR derives from a young man who had mild COVID-19 (a few samples of this study predate the infection). Cell type and time point are not known. The rearrangement joins TRBV12-3 or TRBV12-4 to TRBJ2-7; 9 nucleotides match TRBD1. The CDR3, as DNA: TGTGCCAGCAGTTTAGGTACCGGACAGGGGTGGAGGGAGCAGTACTTC. This gives the protein CASSLGTGQGWREQYF.